The 9 T cell receptor beta chains listed next were all sequenced from one sample in a study of PD-1 blockade in classical Hodgkin lymphoma. After autologous stem cell transplantation all patients relapsed, and prior brentuximab vedotin exposure differed between cohorts. The method was immunoSEQ multiplex PCR; TCRdb's version includes in-frame clones alone and lacks a portion of them. The table lists about 17,000 clones, about 81% of them singletons. The sample here was peripheral blood mononuclear cells (PBMCs), taken at baseline. These TCRs come from a human donor with classical Hodgkin lymphoma.

The V call is TRBV5-1, the J call TRBJ2-5, with D unclear. The germline CDR1 and CDR2 sequences are SGHRS and YFSETQ. This CDR3 region has 13 residues. V was trimmed by 3 bases and J by 0 bases, leaving 6 bases between them. The CDR3 region is CASSSGDQETQYF. The CDR3 coding sequence is TGCGCCAGCAGCTCTGGGGACCAAGAGACCCAGTACTTC.

J is TRBJ2-2 and V is TRBV7-8; D perhaps matches TRBD1 (6 bases). The V end was cut by 1 base, the J end by 4 bases, with 19 bases between. The CDR3 loop spans 18 amino acids. CDR1 and CDR2 from the germline V gene are SGHVS and FQNEAQ. This CDR3 is CASSLVYSAGAVTGELFF. CDR3 bases: TGTGCCAGCAGCTTAGTGTACTCGGCAGGGGCGGTCACCGGGGAGCTGTTTTTT.

The chain recombines TRBV19 with TRBJ2-1; D gene unclear. This CDR3 contains 14 residues. Germline V gene data show CDR1 as LNHDA and CDR2 as SQIVND (reference sequence). Trimming shortened V by 3 bases and J by 2 bases, and 8 bases separated the two germline ends. The chain's CDR3 is CASSIVGPYNEQFF. The DNA of the CDR3 is TGTGCCAGTAGTATCGTCGGCCCCTACAATGAGCAGTTCTTC.

The rearrangement joins TRBV6-5 to TRBJ2-5; 8 bases are a match to TRBD2. The germline V gene encodes CDR1 MNHEY and CDR2 SVGAGI. The CDR3 sequence is 15 residues long. V gave up 5 bases and J gave up 4 bases; unmatched junction bases: 9. CDR3 sequence: CASSLAGGSVETQYF. CDR3 coding DNA: TGTGCCAGCAGTCTAGCGGGCGGGTCCGTAGAGACCCAGTACTTC.

This chain uses TRBV5-6 with TRBJ2-3, with 8 nucleotides matching TRBD2. Germline loops: CDR1 SGHDT, CDR2 YYEEEE. The length of the CDR3 is 16 residues. Trimming took 4 bases from V and 2 from J; bases not matched to a gene: 9. The CDR3 DNA reads as TGTGCCAGCAGCCTACGAGGTAGCGGGGACACAGATACGCAGTATTTT. Its translation: CASSLRGSGDTDTQYF.

V gene TRBV19 combines with J gene TRBJ2-1; D possibly corresponds to TRBD2 (5 bases). CDR3 length: 15 residues. The germline gives CDR1 LNHDA, CDR2 SQIVND (reference sequence). Trimming removed 2 bases from V and 2 bases from J, with 10 bases in between. As DNA, the CDR3 is TGTGCCAGTAGTATAAACGGGAATCCCTACAATGAGCAGTTCTTC. Encoded protein: CASSINGNPYNEQFF.

This clone qualifies as medium-sized (0.01 to 0.1%). The rearrangement joins TRBV2 to TRBJ2-7; TRBD1 aligns across 10 bases. The CDR3 is made up of 14 amino acids. The V gene end was trimmed by 3 bases and the J gene end by 7 bases; junction bases not matched to a gene: 6. Germline V gene lookup returns CDR1 SNHLY and CDR2 FYNNEI. CDR3: CASSDVGQGREQYF. DNA of the CDR3: TGTGCCAGCAGTGATGTGGGACAGGGGAGGGAGCAGTACTTC.

The chain employs TRBV9 and TRBJ1-1; TRBD1 aligns across 8 bases. This CDR3 is built from 15 residues. Germline V CDR1 and CDR2: SGDLS, YYNGEE. The J segment lost 1 base and the V segment lost 3 bases, leaving 5 bases of the junction unmatched. CDR3 sequence reads: CASSAAGTGNTEAFF. CDR3 nucleotide sequence: TGTGCCAGCAGCGCGGCCGGGACAGGGAACACTGAAGCTTTCTTT. Complete variable domain (other parts from reference TRBV9 and TRBJ1-1): DSGVTQTPKHLITATGQRVTLRCSPRSGDLSVYWYQQSLDQGLQFLIQYYNGEERAKGNILERFSAQQFPDLHSELNLSSLELGDSALYFCASSAAGTGNTEAFFGQGTRLTVV.

This clone was observed a few times. This chain uses TRBV28 with TRBJ1-1; D is unclear. Germline V CDR1 and CDR2: MDHEN, SYDVKM. The CDR3 totals 13 residues. Trimming removed 6 bases from V and 3 bases from J, with 11 bases in between. CDR3 loop: CASSSARDTEAFF. The DNA of the CDR3 is TGTGCCAGCAGCTCGGCGAGGGACACTGAAGCTTTCTTT.